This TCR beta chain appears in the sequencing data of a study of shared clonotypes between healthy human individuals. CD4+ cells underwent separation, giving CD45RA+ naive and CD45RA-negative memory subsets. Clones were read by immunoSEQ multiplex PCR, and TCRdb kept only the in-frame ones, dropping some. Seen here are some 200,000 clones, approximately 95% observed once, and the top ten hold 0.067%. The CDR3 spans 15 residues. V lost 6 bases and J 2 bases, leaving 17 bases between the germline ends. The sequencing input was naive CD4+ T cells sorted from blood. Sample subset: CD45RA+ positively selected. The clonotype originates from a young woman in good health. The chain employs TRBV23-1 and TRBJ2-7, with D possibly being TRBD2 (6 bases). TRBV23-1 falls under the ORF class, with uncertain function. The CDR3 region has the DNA TGCGCCAGCAGGCCCACCCTAGCGCTTACCTACGAGCAGTACTTC. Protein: CASRPTLALTYEQYF.